The clone carrying this T cell receptor beta chain was counted only a few times. What it binds is unknown. 60 Vbeta and 13 Jbeta primers were used in PCR. Assay: immunoSEQ multiplex PCR; the TCRdb copy retains only in-frame clones and omits some. The sample holds 150,000 to 200,000 clones; roughly 80% are singletons and the top ten take roughly 7.6%. These data originate in a study of cytomegalovirus exposure and HLA in healthy donors. Regarding the study as a whole: Cytomegalovirus-associated TCR beta chains were listed, numbering 164.

Germline lookup yields CDR1 MNHEY and CDR2 SMNVEV (reference sequence). This CDR3 is built from 15 residues. The V gene end was trimmed by 6 bases and the J gene end by 1 base; junction bases not matched to a gene: 2. V and J are TRBV27 and TRBJ2-3; TRBD2 matches at 12 bases. The source is a woman aged 40 to 50 in good health and CMV-seropositive. Material: PBMCs. In nucleotides, the CDR3 is TGTGCCAGCAGGGGGACTAGCGGGCGCACAGATACGCAGTATTTT. This gives the protein CASRGTSGRTDTQYF.